The sequence of this T cell receptor beta chain was determined in a study of regulatory T cells in long-lasting Graves disease. Trimming removed 2 bases from V and 0 bases from J; junction bases left unmatched: 5. CDR1 and CDR2 from the germline V gene are SGHRS and YFSETQ. The CDR3 loop spans 17 amino acids. In building TCR beta libraries, iRepertoire HTBI primers were used together with Arm-PCR of CDR3 regions. A single record per CDR3 protein comes from TCRdb applying MiXCR to the multiplex PCR reads. The table records over 450,000 distinct CDR3 sequences, 12% of them present only once. Study results and caveats: Whereas approximately 980 public clonotypes were shared by new patients, persistent patients shared more, at some 3,000.

As for time point: newly diagnosed GD, antithyroid drugs for less than 3 months. RNA from PBMCs was the source of the TCR library. This clonotype was detected only a few times. Its antigen is undetermined. These data were also reused for a study on T cells in Graves' hyperthyroidism and ophthalmopathy. That report adds: During a first-round RT-PCR of the TCR CDR3, the HTBI primer set was used.

The chain uses TRBV5-1 and TRBJ2-2; 9 bases are shared with TRBD2. The receptor was derived from a woman in her 30s with Graves disease. Source: peripheral blood mononuclear cells (PBMCs), taken at new diagnosis, from a patient treated with antithyroid drugs. The CDR3 nucleotides are TGCGCCAGCAGCTTCTCCGGGACTAGCTCGAACACCGGGGAGCTGTTTTTT. It encodes CASSFSGTSSNTGELFF.